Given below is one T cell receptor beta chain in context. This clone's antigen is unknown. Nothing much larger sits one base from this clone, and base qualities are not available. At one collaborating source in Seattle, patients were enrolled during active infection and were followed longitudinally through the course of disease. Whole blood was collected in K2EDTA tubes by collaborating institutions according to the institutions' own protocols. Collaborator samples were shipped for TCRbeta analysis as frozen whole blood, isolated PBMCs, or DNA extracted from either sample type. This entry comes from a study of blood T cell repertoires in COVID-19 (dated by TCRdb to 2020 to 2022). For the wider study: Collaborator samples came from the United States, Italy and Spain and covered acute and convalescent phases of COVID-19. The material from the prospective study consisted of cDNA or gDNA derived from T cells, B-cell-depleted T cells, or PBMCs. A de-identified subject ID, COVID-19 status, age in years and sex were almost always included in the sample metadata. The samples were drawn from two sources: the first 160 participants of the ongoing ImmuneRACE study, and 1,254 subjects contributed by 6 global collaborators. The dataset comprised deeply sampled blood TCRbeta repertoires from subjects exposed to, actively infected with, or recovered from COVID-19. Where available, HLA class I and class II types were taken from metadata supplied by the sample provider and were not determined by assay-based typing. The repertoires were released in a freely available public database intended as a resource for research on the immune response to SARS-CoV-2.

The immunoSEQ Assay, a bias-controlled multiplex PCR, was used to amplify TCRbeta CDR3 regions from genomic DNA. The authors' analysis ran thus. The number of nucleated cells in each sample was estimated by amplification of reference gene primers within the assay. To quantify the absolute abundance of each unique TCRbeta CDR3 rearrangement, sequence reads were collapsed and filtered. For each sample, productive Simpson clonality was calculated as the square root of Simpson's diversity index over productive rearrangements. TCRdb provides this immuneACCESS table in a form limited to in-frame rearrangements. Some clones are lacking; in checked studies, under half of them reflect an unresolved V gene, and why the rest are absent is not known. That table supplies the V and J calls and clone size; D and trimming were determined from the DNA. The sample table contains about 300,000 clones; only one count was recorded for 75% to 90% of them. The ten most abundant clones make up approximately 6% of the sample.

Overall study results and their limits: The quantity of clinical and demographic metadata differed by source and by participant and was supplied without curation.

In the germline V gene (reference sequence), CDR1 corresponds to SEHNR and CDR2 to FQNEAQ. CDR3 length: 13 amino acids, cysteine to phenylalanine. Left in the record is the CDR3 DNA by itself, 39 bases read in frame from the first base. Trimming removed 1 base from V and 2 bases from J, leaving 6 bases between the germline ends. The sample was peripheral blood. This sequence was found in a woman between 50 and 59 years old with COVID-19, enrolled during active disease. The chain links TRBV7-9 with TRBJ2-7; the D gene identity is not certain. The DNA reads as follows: TGTGCCAGCAGCTTAGTGGGCACCTACGAGCAGTACTTC. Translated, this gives CASSLVGTYEQYF.